These 3 T cell receptor beta chains share one sample of origin, sequenced in a study of T cell clonality in common variable immunodeficiency. Profiled with immunoSEQ multiplex PCR; TCRdb holds only in-frame clones, not every one. Listed here are 50,000 to 70,000 clones without any singletons, the top ten holding around 0.8%. The sample consisted of peripheral blood mononuclear cells. The receptors originated from a person aged 18-70 years in good health.

At least ten counts were recorded for this clone. Sequencing ends 3 residues short of the CDR3 end; the germline J gene provides the rest. The chain links TRBV5-1 to TRBJ2-2; D perhaps matches TRBD1 (5 bases). This CDR3 is built from 15 residues. Germline V CDR1 and CDR2: SGHRS, YFSETQ. V was pared by 0 bases and J by 6 bases, with 12 bases between. The CDR3 protein is CASSLAKGVAGELFF. The CDR3 bases that were read are TGCGCCAGCAGCTTGGCCAAAGGGGTCGCCGGGGAG.

This clone came up many times. The read is 3 residues too short to cover the CDR3 end, so that end is filled in from the germline J gene. This chain links TRBV5-4 with TRBJ1-6, with TRBD1 matching over 7 bases. This CDR3 is built from 15 residues. The V gene end was trimmed by 5 bases and the J gene end by 4 bases; junction bases not matched to a gene: 6. Germline V gives CDR1 SGHNT, CDR2 YYREEE (reference sequence). The sequenced part of the CDR3 DNA is TGTGCCAGCAGACCCTGGGGACAGTATAATTCACCC. Its protein is CASRPWGQYNSP. The full CDR3 reads CASRPWGQYNSPLHF.

This clone occurred a few times. Read data end 3 residues before the CDR3 end; the end is taken from the germline J gene. This chain connects TRBV7-2 to TRBJ1-3, with D perhaps matching TRBD1 (5 bases). CDR1 and CDR2 from the germline V gene are SGHTA and FQGNSA. CDR3 length: 16 residues. Trimming left V 0 bases short and J 0 bases short, with 9 bases between. The CDR3 sequence: CTSSLAGGGSGNTIYF. The part of the CDR3 DNA that was read is TGTACCAGCAGCTTAGCGGGGGGGGGCTCTGGAAACACC.